These T cell receptor beta chains were read from a single sample in a study of blood T cell repertoires in COVID-19. Libraries were prepared by immunoSEQ multiplex PCR; TCRdb keeps only in-frame clonotypes and omits some of them. The repertoire holds 200,000 to 300,000 clones, with 81% as singletons. The source material was peripheral blood. Receptors originate from a woman older than 75 with acute or convalescent COVID-19. CDR3s include the opening cysteine and the closing phenylalanine or tryptophan. A D gene is named only where the DNA matches it firmly. Some rows mark clone size as missing; the rest say once, few, many or name a class of expanded clone.

>15|TRBV19|TRBJ2-3|.|.
TGTGCCACCCGTATGGGAGCGCTACCCACAGATACGCAGTATTTT
CATRMGALPTDTQYF
>16|TRBV5-6|TRBJ2-1|TRBD2|.
TGTGCCAGCAGCTTCCGACGGACTAGCGGGAGGGCCTCCCCGTTCTTC
CASSFRRTSGRASPFF
>16|TRBV5-1|TRBJ1-1|TRBD1|.
TGCGCCAGCAGCTTGGCGGGACAGGGGCTGAACACTGAAGCTTTCTTT
CASSLAGQGLNTEAFF
>15|TRBV3-1/TRBV3-2|TRBJ1-6|.|.
TGTGCCAGCAGCCTCAGGGATAGGGGATACTCACCCCTCCACTTT
CASSLRDRGYSPLHF
>11|TRBV3-1/TRBV3-2|TRBJ2-7|TRBD2|.
TGTGCCAGCACCCGGGAGGGCGAGCAGTACTTC
CASTREGEQYF
>14|TRBV20-1|TRBJ1-5|.|.
TGCAGTGCTAGTTACAGTCATAGCAATCAGCCCCAGCATTTT
CSASYSHSNQPQHF
>15|TRBV19|TRBJ1-3|.|.
TGTGCCAGTAGCTCCCGTCGTGGGGGGGGAAACACCATATATTTT
CASSSRRGGGNTIYF
>15|TRBV5-1|TRBJ1-3|.|.
TGCGCCAGCAGCATGGCTCAGGGCTCTGGAAACACCATATATTTT
CASSMAQGSGNTIYF
>14|TRBV6-5|TRBJ1-5|.|.
TGTGCCAGCAGCTCGAACGGGGGGAACCAGCCCCAGCATTTT
CASSSNGGNQPQHF
>15|TRBV2|TRBJ2-1|TRBD2|many
TGTGCCAGCAGAACTCTTGCCGGGACTAGCATCGGGCAGTTCTTC
CASRTLAGTSIGQFF
>16|TRBV28|TRBJ1-2|TRBD1|few
TGTGCCAGCAGTTCAGGACAGGACCCCTCAACGGATGGCTACACCTTC
CASSSGQDPSTDGYTF
>17|TRBV27|TRBJ2-1|TRBD1|.
TGTGCCAGCAGTTCATCCGGGACAGGGAGCTCCTACAATGAGCAGTTCTTC
CASSSSGTGSSYNEQFF
>12|TRBV12-3/TRBV12-4|TRBJ2-3|.|.
TGTGCCAGCAGTTCAGGGGTAAATACGCAGTATTTT
CASSSGVNTQYF
>13|TRBV11-2|TRBJ2-7|.|.
TGTGCCAGCAGCTTAGATCGGTCCTACGAGCAGTACTTC
CASSLDRSYEQYF
>15|TRBV15|TRBJ2-5|.|few
TGTGCCACCAGGCTTCGCACAGGGACGGGAGAGACCCAGTACTTC
CATRLRTGTGETQYF
>14|TRBV3-1/TRBV3-2|TRBJ2-2|.|.
TGTGCCAGCAGCCCCCCGGTCCTGGCCGGGGAGCTGTTTTTT
CASSPPVLAGELFF
>17|TRBV27|TRBJ1-5|.|.
TGTGCCAGCAGTTTATCGGCTTTCCGGGGGAGCAATCAGCCCCAGCATTTT
CASSLSAFRGSNQPQHF
>16|TRBV6-4|TRBJ1-5|TRBD1|many
TGTGCCAGCAGTGCCCCGGGACAGGGGGGCAATCAGCCCCAGCATTTT
CASSAPGQGGNQPQHF
>15|TRBV25-1|TRBJ1-2|.|.
TGTGCCAGCAGCCGGGGAGACCAGGGCGGGGGTGGCTACACCTTC
CASSRGDQGGGGYTF
>13|TRBV10-3|TRBJ1-1|.|many
TGTGCCATCAGTGAGGGTCCAGGGGAGGGAGCTTTCTTT
CAISEGPGEGAFF
>11|TRBV21-1|TRBJ2-1|.|.
TGTGCCAGCAACGGGGGCAATGAGCAGTTCTTC
CASNGGNEQFF
>15|TRBV24-1|TRBJ2-7|.|.
TGTGCCACCAGTGATCAGACAGAAAGCTCCTACGAGCAGTACTTC
CATSDQTESSYEQYF
>15|TRBV2|TRBJ1-2|.|.
TGTGCCAGCAGTGGAGAGGGGGATTCAAACTATGGCTACACCTTC
CASSGEGDSNYGYTF
>14|TRBV5-1|TRBJ2-7|.|few
TGCGCCAGCAGCTTGGCCTCCGGGGGATACGAGCAGTACTTC
CASSLASGGYEQYF
>13|TRBV10-3|TRBJ1-6|TRBD1|few
TGTGCCATCTGGGACAGGAATAATTCACCCCTCCACTTT
CAIWDRNNSPLHF
>15|TRBV6-4|TRBJ2-1|.|.
TGTGCCAGCAGTGAAGAGCGGGCTGCCTACAATGAGCAGTTCTTC
CASSEERAAYNEQFF
>17|TRBV10-3|TRBJ2-1|TRBD1|.
TGTGCCATCAGTGAGCCGCACTCCGGGACAGTCTACAATGAGCAGTTCTTC
CAISEPHSGTVYNEQFF
>17|TRBV24-1|TRBJ1-5|TRBD1|.
TGTGCCACCAGTGATTCGTGGACAGGGCGAAGCAATCAGCCCCAGCATTTT
CATSDSWTGRSNQPQHF
>13|TRBV12-3/TRBV12-4|TRBJ1-6|.|few
TGTGCCAGCAGTTTGGTACAGGGAAGTTCCCTCCACTTT
CASSLVQGSSLHF
>13|TRBV3-1/TRBV3-2|TRBJ1-1|.|.
TGTGCCAGCAGCACAGTGGAGAACACTGAAGCTTTCTTT
CASSTVENTEAFF
>15|TRBV19|TRBJ1-5|TRBD1|.
TGTGCCAGTAGTATAAGCGGGACAGGGAGTCAGCCCCAGCATTTT
CASSISGTGSQPQHF
>14|TRBV5-1|TRBJ1-1|.|once
TGCGCCAGCAGCTTGGCGGGGGGCGGAACTGAAGCTTTCTTT
CASSLAGGGTEAFF
>14|TRBV6-5|TRBJ2-1|TRBD1|.
TGTGCCAGCAGTTACAAGGGTAGACAGGGTGAGCAGTTCTTC
CASSYKGRQGEQFF
>14|TRBV6-5|TRBJ2-5|TRBD1|.
TGTGCCAGCAGTCGACAGGGGATTTTAGAGACCCAGTACTTC
CASSRQGILETQYF
>15|TRBV4-1|TRBJ1-4|.|.
TGCGCCAGCAGCCAAGAGGCAGTATACCGCGAAAAACTGTTTTTT
CASSQEAVYREKLFF
>15|TRBV7-3|TRBJ2-3|TRBD1|.
TGTGCCAGCAGCGCAACCGGGACAGCAACAGATACGCAGTATTTT
CASSATGTATDTQYF
>16|TRBV4-2|TRBJ2-3|.|.
TGTGCCAGCAGCCAAGAAGTTGCCGCGGGAACTCTGGGGCAGTATTTT
CASSQEVAAGTLGQYF
>13|TRBV11-1|TRBJ1-2|.|.
TGTGCCAGCAGCTTGGGGACACTCGGTGGCTACACCTTC
CASSLGTLGGYTF
>14|TRBV7-8|TRBJ1-5|TRBD1|.
TGTGCCAGCAGCGTACAGGGGGCTCGTCAGCCCCAGCATTTT
CASSVQGARQPQHF
>15|TRBV5-4|TRBJ2-1|TRBD2|.
TGTGCCAGCAGCTCCGGGACTAGCACCTACAATGAGCAGTTCTTC
CASSSGTSTYNEQFF
>15|TRBV6-5|TRBJ1-1|TRBD1|.
TGTGCCAGCAGGGGACAGGGGGCGCGAGGTGCTGAAGCTTTCTTT
CASRGQGARGAEAFF
>14|TRBV6-5|TRBJ1-4|TRBD1|.
TGTGCCATTCAGGACAGGGTACCTAATGAAAAACTGTTTTTT
CAIQDRVPNEKLFF
>15|TRBV4-2|TRBJ1-1|.|.
TGTGCCAGCAGCCAAGAGCTGGGAGTGAACACTGAAGCTTTCTTT
CASSQELGVNTEAFF
>16|TRBV5-4|TRBJ2-1|.|.
TGTGCCAGCAGCATTCAGAGAGCGGACTCCTACAATGAGCAGTTCTTC
CASSIQRADSYNEQFF
>12|TRBV24-1|TRBJ1-5|.|.
TGTGCCACCAGTGATTTGCCCCTGCCCCAGCATTTT
CATSDLPLPQHF
>14|TRBV9|TRBJ1-2|.|.
TGTGCCAGCAGCGTAGGTCAGACTAACTATGGCTACACCTTC
CASSVGQTNYGYTF
>14|TRBV5-1|TRBJ1-2|TRBD1|.
TGCGCCAGCAGCTTGTCCCAGGGGGAAGGGGGCTACACCTTC
CASSLSQGEGGYTF